Detailed here is one T cell receptor (beta chain). Its antigen is undetermined. This specimen includes other DNA sequences encoding the same CDR3. These data originate in a study of shared clonotypes between healthy human individuals. Produced via immunoSEQ multiplex PCR; TCRdb's table is partial and in-frame only. The repertoire holds under 2,500,000 clones, with under 97% as singletons. Findings and caveats of the study: Donor clonotype sharing was expected to depend on sequencing depth. Estimated richness values were generally larger in naive subsets than in memory subsets.

Trimming at V came to 4 bases and at J to 4 bases, leaving 1 base not matched to a gene. The CDR3 totals 13 residues. Germline CDR1 is SNHLY and CDR2 is FYNNEI. Sequencing was done on a sample of naive CD4+ T cells sorted from blood. Indicated subset: CD45RA+ positively selected. The V and J genes are TRBV2 and TRBJ2-1, with 7 bases lining up with TRBD2. The clonotype was recovered from a man aged 18 to 30 in good health. The CDR3 loop is CASSGTSYNEQFF. CDR3 sequence (DNA): TGTGCCAGCAGTGGGACTAGTTACAATGAGCAGTTCTTC.